This entry features one T cell receptor beta chain sequence. V was clipped by 2 bases and J by 4 bases; unmatched bases: 5. Germline V gene lookup returns CDR1 SGHRS and CDR2 YFSETQ. This CDR3 has 17 amino acids. The data originate from a study of blood T cell repertoires in COVID-19. Study-level information: COVID-19 samples, acute and convalescent, were from the United States, Italy and Spain.

Clones were read by immunoSEQ multiplex PCR, and TCRdb kept only the in-frame ones, dropping some. The table has some 150,000 clones, around 84% seen once. The source material was peripheral blood. The chain joins TRBV5-1 to TRBJ2-1; the match to TRBD2 covers 14 bases. This clonotype was sampled from a woman in her seventies with COVID-19, enrolled during active disease. The CDR3 DNA is TGCGCCAGCAGCTTCCGACTAGCGGGAGGGCAGTACAATGAGCAGTTCTTC. Translation: CASSFRLAGGQYNEQFF.